This entry features one TCR beta chain sequence. Its antigen is unknown. This sample was included in a study of cytomegalovirus exposure and HLA in healthy donors. Study-level results: In vitro, a few CMV-associated chains proved specific for CMV antigens. Reported results showed that the classifier diagnosed cytomegalovirus status with high specificity and sensitivity.

Germline CDR1 and CDR2: MNHNS and SASEGT. The CDR3 is 14 residues long. Trimming took off 7 bases at V and 4 bases at J, with 16 bases between the two ends. The PCR had 60 Vbeta and 13 Jbeta primers. TCRdb's copy holds only in-frame clones and misses some; the assay was immunoSEQ multiplex PCR. The table has some 190,000 clones, about 77% seen once; the top ten hold approximately 2.9%. Sequencing was carried out using PBMCs. The sequence was obtained from a female donor in good health and CMV-seronegative. The chain carries TRBV6-1 and TRBJ1-1, with D possibly being TRBD1 (5 bases). Here the CDR3 reads CASTITGLITEAFF. The CDR3 DNA sequence: TGTGCCAGCACTATAACAGGCCTGATCACTGAAGCTTTCTTT.